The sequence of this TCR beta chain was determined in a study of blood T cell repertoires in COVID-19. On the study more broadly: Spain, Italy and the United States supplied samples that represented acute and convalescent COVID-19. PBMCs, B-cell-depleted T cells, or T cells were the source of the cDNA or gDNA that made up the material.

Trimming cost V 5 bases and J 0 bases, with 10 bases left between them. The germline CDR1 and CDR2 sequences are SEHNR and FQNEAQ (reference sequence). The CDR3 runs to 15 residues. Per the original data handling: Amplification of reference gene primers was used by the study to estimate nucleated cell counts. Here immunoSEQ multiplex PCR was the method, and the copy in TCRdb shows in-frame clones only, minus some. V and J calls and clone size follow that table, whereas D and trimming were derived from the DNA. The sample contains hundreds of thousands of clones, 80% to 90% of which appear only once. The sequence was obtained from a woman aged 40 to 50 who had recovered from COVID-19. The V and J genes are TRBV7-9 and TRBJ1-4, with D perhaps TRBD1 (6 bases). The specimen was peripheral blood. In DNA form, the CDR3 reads TGTGCCAGCAGCCCCAGGGGTGCAACTAATGAAAAACTGTTTTTT. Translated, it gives CASSPRGATNEKLFF. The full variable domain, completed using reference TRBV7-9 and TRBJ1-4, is DTGVSQNPRHKITKRGQNVTFRCDPISEHNRLYWYRQTLGQGPEFLTYFQNEAQLEKSRLLSDRFSAERPKGSFSTLEIQRTEQGDSAMYLCASSPRGATNEKLFFGSGTQLSVL.